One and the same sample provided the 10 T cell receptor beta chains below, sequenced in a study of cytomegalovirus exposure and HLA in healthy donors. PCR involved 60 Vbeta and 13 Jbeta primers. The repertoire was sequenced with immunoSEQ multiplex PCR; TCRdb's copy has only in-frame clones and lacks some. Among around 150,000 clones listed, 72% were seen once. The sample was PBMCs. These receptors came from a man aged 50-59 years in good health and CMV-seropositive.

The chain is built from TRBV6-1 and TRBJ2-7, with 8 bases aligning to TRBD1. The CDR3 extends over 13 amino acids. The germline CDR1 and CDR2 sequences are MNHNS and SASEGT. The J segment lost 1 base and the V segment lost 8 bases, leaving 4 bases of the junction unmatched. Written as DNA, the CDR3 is TGTGCCAGCGGAGACAGGGGATCCTACGAGCAGTACTTC. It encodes CASGDRGSYEQYF.

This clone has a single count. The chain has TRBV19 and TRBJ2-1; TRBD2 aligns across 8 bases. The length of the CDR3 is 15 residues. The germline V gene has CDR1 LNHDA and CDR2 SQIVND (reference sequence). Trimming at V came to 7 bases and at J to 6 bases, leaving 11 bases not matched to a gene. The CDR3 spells CASNSAGGRSNEQFF. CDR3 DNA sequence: TGTGCCAGTAATTCTGCGGGAGGTAGAAGCAATGAGCAGTTCTTC.

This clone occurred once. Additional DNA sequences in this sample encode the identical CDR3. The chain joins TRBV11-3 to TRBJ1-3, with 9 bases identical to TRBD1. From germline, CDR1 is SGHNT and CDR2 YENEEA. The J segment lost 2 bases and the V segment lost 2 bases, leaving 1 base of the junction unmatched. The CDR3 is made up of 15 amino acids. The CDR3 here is CASSLRTGAGNTIYF. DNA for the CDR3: TGTGCCAGCAGCTTAAGGACAGGGGCTGGAAACACCATATATTTT.

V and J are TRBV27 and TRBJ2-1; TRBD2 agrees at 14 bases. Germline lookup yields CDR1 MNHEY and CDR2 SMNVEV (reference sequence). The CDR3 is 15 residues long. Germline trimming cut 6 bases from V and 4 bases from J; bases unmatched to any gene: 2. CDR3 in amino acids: CASRGLAGAYNEQFF. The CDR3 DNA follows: TGTGCCAGCAGGGGACTAGCGGGAGCATACAATGAGCAGTTCTTC.

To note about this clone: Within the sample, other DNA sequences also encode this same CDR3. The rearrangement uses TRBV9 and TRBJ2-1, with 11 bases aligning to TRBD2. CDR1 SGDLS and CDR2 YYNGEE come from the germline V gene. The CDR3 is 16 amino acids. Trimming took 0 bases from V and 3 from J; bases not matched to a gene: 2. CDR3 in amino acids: CASSVGLAGGYNEQFF. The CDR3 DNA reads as TGTGCCAGCAGCGTAGGTCTAGCGGGGGGCTACAATGAGCAGTTCTTC.

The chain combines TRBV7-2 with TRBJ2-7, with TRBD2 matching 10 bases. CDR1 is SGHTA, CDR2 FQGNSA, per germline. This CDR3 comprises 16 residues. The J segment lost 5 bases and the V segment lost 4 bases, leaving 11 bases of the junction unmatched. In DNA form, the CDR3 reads TGTGCCAGCAGCTACCAAGCGGGGGGGCCCAGGAACGAGCAGTACTTC. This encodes CASSYQAGGPRNEQYF.

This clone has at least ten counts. The chain's CDR3 is CASESTGGDSHTEAFF. In DNA, the CDR3 is TGCGCCAGCGAGTCGACAGGGGGCGATTCGCACACTGAAGCTTTCTTT. The V and J genes are TRBV10-2 and TRBJ1-1; 10 bases agree with TRBD1. In germline, CDR1 is WSHSY, CDR2 SAAADI. The V and J ends lost 8 bases and 3 bases, in that order; junction bases with no gene match: 12. This CDR3 contains 16 residues.

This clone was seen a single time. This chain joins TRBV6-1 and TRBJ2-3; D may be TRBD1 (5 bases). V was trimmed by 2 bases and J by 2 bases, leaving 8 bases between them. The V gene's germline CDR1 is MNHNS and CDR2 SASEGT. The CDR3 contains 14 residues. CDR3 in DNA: TGTGCCAGCAGTGAAAGGACACTCACAGATACGCAGTATTTT. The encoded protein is CASSERTLTDTQYF.

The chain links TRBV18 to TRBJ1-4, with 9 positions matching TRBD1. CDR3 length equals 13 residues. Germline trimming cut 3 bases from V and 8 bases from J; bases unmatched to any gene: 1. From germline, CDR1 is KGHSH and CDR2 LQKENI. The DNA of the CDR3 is TGTGCCAGCTCACCGGGGACAGGGGAAAAACTGTTTTTT. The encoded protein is CASSPGTGEKLFF.

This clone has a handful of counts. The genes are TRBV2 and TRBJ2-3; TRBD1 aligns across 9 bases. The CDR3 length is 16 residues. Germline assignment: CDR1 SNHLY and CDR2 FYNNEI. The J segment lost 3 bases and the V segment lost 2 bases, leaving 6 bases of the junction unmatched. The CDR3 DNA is TGTGCCAGCAGTGAAAGGGACAGGGACTTTACAGATACGCAGTATTTT. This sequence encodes CASSERDRDFTDTQYF.